These 3 T cell receptor beta chains were all obtained from the same sample, sequenced in a study of T cells in localized non-small cell lung cancer. Data came from immunoSEQ multiplex PCR; TCRdb stores just in-frame clones and leaves some out. The repertoire consists of roughly 26,000 clones, with roughly 80% occurring once and the leading ten covering approximately 9.7%. The input for sequencing was peripheral blood, taken before any cancer treatment. The receptor set was obtained from a man between 40 and 70 years old with stage III squamous cell lung carcinoma.

The V gene is TRBV27, the J gene TRBJ2-1, with D possibly being TRBD1 or TRBD2 (5 bases each). V was shortened by 5 bases and J by 7 bases, with 18 bases between the two germline ends. Germline V gene data show CDR1 as MNHEY and CDR2 as SMNVEV (reference sequence). The CDR3 is made up of 15 amino acids. The DNA for the CDR3 is TGTGCCAGCAGTCCCCCCGGGCTAGCAGGGAATGAGCAGTTCTTC. Its translation: CASSPPGLAGNEQFF.

The rearrangement uses TRBV9 and TRBJ2-2; 9 positions match TRBD2. Trimming at V came to 0 bases and at J to 4 bases, leaving 1 base not matched to a gene. Germline assignment: CDR1 SGDLS and CDR2 YYNGEE. This CDR3 has 15 amino acids. For the CDR3, the DNA is TGTGCCAGCAGCGTAGGAGCGGGGGGCACCGGGGAGCTGTTTTTT. Protein sequence: CASSVGAGGTGELFF.

The chain has TRBV2 and TRBJ2-3, with 8 bases that match TRBD2. The CDR3 consists of 15 residues. Germline V gene data show CDR1 as SNHLY and CDR2 as FYNNEI. V lost 5 bases to trimming and J lost 4 bases; unmatched junction nucleotides: 8. The CDR3, as DNA: TGTGCCAGCAGTAGGACTAGCCTTTCCCCAGATACGCAGTATTTT. It translates to CASSRTSLSPDTQYF.